The T cell receptor (beta chain) described here comes from a study of Ad26.COV2.S vaccination and SARS-CoV-2 variants. Treatment of the sample: some 19 received Ad26.COV2.S at low or high dose, single or two shots; about 5 received placebo; per-sample allocation not given. After the first vaccine or placebo injection, samples were drawn on day 63. The vaccine delivered Wuhan-strain SARS-CoV-2 spike through an Ad26 vector. Clones were sequenced by immunoSEQ multiplex PCR, and TCRdb holds only the in-frame ones, with some missing. Altogether about 470,000 clones are present, less than 95% being singletons, with the ten largest covering roughly 4%. Study results and caveats: Responses of spike-specific T cells (both CD8+ and CD4+) reportedly showed substantial breadth after vaccination.

This clone appeared a few times. No antigen is known for it. The V gene end was trimmed by 0 bases and the J gene end by 4 bases; junction bases not matched to a gene: 4. CDR3 size: 15 residues. Germline V lookup: CDR1 SGDLS, CDR2 YYNGEE. This TCR derives from a person aged 18-60 years who received the Ad26.COV2.S COVID-19 vaccine or a placebo. The chain carries TRBV9 and TRBJ2-3; the match to TRBD2 covers 8 bases. Sequences were derived from peripheral blood, sampled in a trial of Ad26.COV2.S vaccine versus placebo. The CDR3 loop reads CASSVERESADTQYF. CDR3 coding DNA: TGTGCCAGCAGCGTAGAGCGGGAGTCGGCAGATACGCAGTATTTT.